Listed here is a single TCR beta chain. The sample holds many counts of this clonotype. What antigen it recognizes has not been identified. Qualities for individual bases were not recorded, and no much larger clone is one base off. The CDR3 covers 13 residues, taking in both the cysteine and the phenylalanine. Just the 39-base CDR3 DNA is kept, in frame starting at base 1. The germline V gene (reference sequence) yields MNHEY for CDR1 and SMNVEV for CDR2. V loses 0 bases of germline sequence and J loses 5 bases, and the interval between the two ends is 7 bases. The library relied on 5' RACE. For sequencing, a NextSeq 500 was employed. The TCR library protocol attached a unique molecular identifier to each TCR cDNA molecule to allow correction of PCR and sequencing errors. In the paper's pipeline: Decombinator tools were used for TCR identification, UMI-based error correction and CDR3 extraction. Expanded TCRs were defined as those above a frequency of 2 per 1,000, corresponding to the top 1% of the tumor frequency distribution. Each repertoire was subsampled 100 times to 5,000 TCRs, after which Renyi diversity was computed with the R vegan package. CDR3 similarity networks were constructed using string-kernel similarity of amino acid triplets, with links drawn between CDR3s whose pairwise similarity was above 0.82. The raw public data were reprocessed by TCRdb itself: fastp quality trimming at Q25, MiXCR clonotype calling, in-frame beta chains only. CDR3 protein duplicates are merged, each entry listing the most common genes and DNA. The authors' filters were not applied to this entry. Present in this sample are fewer than 40,000 distinct CDR3 sequences, 6.5% to 9.5% of which were seen just once. The ten most abundant clones make up over 25% of the sample.

Taken with the paper, the label for time point translates to: sample taken at primary tumor resection. Whole RNA extracted from tumor and nontumor lung tissue, or from cryopreserved PBMC samples, was used for TCR sequencing without cell sorting. The donors were more than 65 patients from the lung TRACERx cohort who had early-stage, untreated non-small cell lung cancer. Only patients with enough RNA available from two or more tumor regions were chosen for TCR sequencing. The entry originates in a study of spatial heterogeneity in lung cancer (dated by TCRdb to between 2019 and 2020). Broadly, across the study: Beta-chain transcripts were consistently detected in greater numbers than alpha-chain transcripts, which likely reflects a higher abundance of beta-chain transcripts. In the raw uncorrected reads, each unique combination of TCR and UMI appeared more than ten times on average. In non-small cell lung cancer, the study made a quantitative comparison of TCR alpha and beta repertoires among multiple tumor regions, matched nontumor lung and blood. Nonsynonymous mutation counts, determined by whole-exome sequencing of tumor tissue, were related to TCR repertoire features. Both alpha and beta chains were TCR-sequenced in samples taken at surgery, namely 220 tumor regions, fewer than 85 matched nontumor lung samples and 50 to 60 PBMC samples.

The investigation overall reported the following: Additional single-cell paired TCR alpha and beta sequencing was considered necessary to confirm, at a functional level, the hypothesis that regional TCRs recognize regional mutations. Ubiquitous expanded tumor TCRs were detected in blood more often at tumor resection than at routine follow-up.

The TCR comes from a male donor with early-stage non-small cell lung cancer. Material: PBMCs, obtained at surgery. Rearrangement joined TRBV27 to TRBJ2-5, with TRBD2 as a weak D call on 5 bases. The CDR3 corresponds to CASSLSRGETQYF. The nucleotide sequence reads TGTGCCAGCAGTTTATCACGCGGGGAGACCCAGTACTTC.